These 22 T cell receptor beta chains share one sample of origin, sequenced in a study of T-cell reconstitution after alpha-beta-depleted transplantation in children. Construction of the TCRbeta library involved unique molecular identifiers. One entry per CDR3 protein results from TCRdb running MiXCR on the PCR reads. The sample carries 300,000 or so distinct CDR3 sequences, 23% recorded once. This sample comprised PBMCs, mostly from graft donor cells, obtained 180 days after TCRalphabeta/CD19-depleted stem cell transplant. These receptors all come from a male patient aged 10 to 17 who had a stem cell transplant for acute lymphoblastic leukemia, so the T cells may come from the graft donor.

This chain links TRBV18 with TRBJ1-3, with D unresolved. The V and J ends lost 3 bases and 4 bases respectively, with 7 bases between them. The CDR3 length is 13 residues. The germline V gene encodes CDR1 KGHSH and CDR2 LQKENI. The DNA for the CDR3 is TGTGCCAGCTCACCGGCAGCCGGAAACACCATATATTTT. This encodes CASSPAAGNTIYF.

This clonotype was counted between two and nine times. The DNA for the CDR3 is TGCGCCAGCAGCCTGTTAGCGGGAGTGGCCTACAATGAGCAGTTCTTC. This sequence encodes CASSLLAGVAYNEQFF. The chain uses TRBV5-1 and TRBJ2-1; 9 bases agree with TRBD2. The CDR3 totals 16 residues. Germline loops: CDR1 SGHRS, CDR2 YFSETQ. Trimming at V came to 4 bases and at J to 2 bases, leaving 7 bases not matched to a gene.

This clonotype occurred a few times. The V call is TRBV20-1, the J call TRBJ2-3; no definite D call. The V end was cut by 4 bases, the J end by 2 bases, with 13 bases between. Germline V gene data show CDR1 as DFQATT and CDR2 as SNEGSKA (reference sequence). CDR3 length equals 14 residues. CDR3 DNA: TGCAGTGCTAATCCCCGCCAGGCCACAGATACGCAGTATTTT. This sequence encodes CSANPRQATDTQYF.

This clonotype has just one count. The chain uses TRBV9 and TRBJ2-1; maybe TRBD2 (5 bases). The V gene lost 4 bases and the J gene lost 5 bases, with 16 bases spanning the gap. Germline CDR1 and CDR2: SGDLS and YYNGEE. This CDR3 has 15 amino acids. CDR3 bases: TGTGCCAGCAGCCCCGCTGAGGGCCTTCACAATGAGCAGTTCTTC. Translating gives CASSPAEGLHNEQFF.

The chain carries TRBV7-9 and TRBJ2-7, with 8 bases fitting TRBD2. The germline V gene encodes CDR1 SEHNR and CDR2 FQNEAQ (reference sequence). Trimming removed 5 bases from V and 3 bases from J; junction bases left unmatched: 9. CDR3 length equals 15 residues. The DNA of the CDR3 is TGTGCCAGCAGCAAAACTAGCGGTGGAATCTACGAGCAGTACTTC. Its protein product is CASSKTSGGIYEQYF.

This clonotype was observed many times. This chain connects TRBV12-3 or TRBV12-4 to TRBJ2-7; possibly TRBD1 for D (6 bases). The germline V and J ends were trimmed by 5 bases and 1 base, with 15 bases remaining between them. This CDR3 has 15 residues. The DNA for the CDR3 is TGTGCCAGCAGTCCCCGGACAGTATCGTCCTACGAGCAGTACTTC. Its protein product is CASSPRTVSSYEQYF.

This clonotype was seen a single time. The chain couples TRBV5-8 to TRBJ1-2, with 9 bases identical to TRBD1. V was pared by 1 base and J by 5 bases, with 3 bases of the junction left unmatched. From germline, CDR1 is SGHTS and CDR2 YDEGEE. The CDR3 totals 14 residues. This CDR3 is CASSLWTGAYGYTF. As DNA, the CDR3 is TGTGCCAGCAGCTTGTGGACAGGGGCGTATGGCTACACCTTC.

This clonotype was seen a few times. The chain recombines TRBV20-1 with TRBJ2-1; maybe TRBD2 (5 bases). V dropped 3 bases and J dropped 0 bases, with 18 bases sitting between them. The CDR3 contains 17 residues. Germline lookup yields CDR1 DFQATT and CDR2 SNEGSKA (reference sequence). CDR3 DNA: TGCAGTGCTAGTGGGTTCGTGTTACGGGGCTCCTACAATGAGCAGTTCTTC. It encodes CSASGFVLRGSYNEQFF.

The chain recombines TRBV20-1 with TRBJ1-1; D gene ambiguous. Looked up from germline, CDR1 is DFQATT and CDR2 is SNEGSKA (reference sequence). The CDR3 consists of 15 residues. Trimming pared 0 bases from V and 1 base from J, leaving 12 bases between. As DNA, the CDR3 is TGCAGTGCTAGAGAGGGGAACCCAAGGAACACTGAAGCTTTCTTT. It encodes CSAREGNPRNTEAFF.

This chain connects TRBV4-1 to TRBJ2-5; 12 bases align to TRBD2. Trimming removed 1 base from V and 7 bases from J; junction bases left unmatched: 4. Per the germline V gene, CDR1 is MGHRA and CDR2 is YSYEKL. This CDR3 region has 15 residues. CDR3 in amino acids: CASSQGLAGVGTQYF. The CDR3 DNA is TGCGCCAGCAGCCAAGGACTAGCGGGAGTCGGGACCCAGTACTTC.

V gene TRBV10-3 combines with J gene TRBJ2-1; D is perhaps TRBD1 (6 bases). CDR3 length: 15 residues. From germline, CDR1 is ENHRY and CDR2 SYGVKD. V dropped 5 bases and J dropped 8 bases, with 19 bases sitting between them. CDR3 in amino acids: CAISHPGDAYDEQFF. CDR3 sequence (DNA): TGTGCCATCAGTCACCCAGGGGACGCTTACGATGAGCAGTTCTTC.

This clonotype was detected a few times. This chain connects TRBV6-5 to TRBJ1-1; TRBD1 might be the D (6 bases). The germline V gene encodes CDR1 MNHEY and CDR2 SVGAGI. The V end was cut by 1 base, the J end by 6 bases, with 12 bases between. This CDR3 is 14 amino acids long. This CDR3 reads CASSYLTGFAEAFF. In DNA form, the CDR3 reads TGTGCCAGCAGTTACTTAACAGGGTTTGCTGAAGCTTTCTTT.

On this clonotype: The conserved final phenylalanine or tryptophan is absent from the CDR3, which likely points to a read error. CDR3 sequence reads: CASSYSVGNTIYL. The CDR3 nucleotides read TGTGCCAGCAGTTACTCCGTTGGAAACACCATATATCTT. The genes are TRBV6-6 and TRBJ1-3; D gene ambiguous. Germline loops: CDR1 MNHNY, CDR2 SVGAGI (reference sequence). V dropped 0 bases and J dropped 3 bases, with 3 bases sitting between them. The CDR3 sequence is 13 residues long.

This clonotype appeared a few times. The chain is built from TRBV11-2 and TRBJ2-1; weak D call: TRBD2 (5 bases). The CDR3 totals 18 residues. The germline V gene encodes CDR1 SGHAT and CDR2 FQNNGV. The V and J ends lost 1 base and 0 bases respectively, with 16 bases between them. The CDR3 spells CASSLVWVGVSSYNEQFF. Written as DNA, the CDR3 is TGTGCCAGCAGCTTAGTTTGGGTGGGAGTTAGCTCCTACAATGAGCAGTTCTTC. Drawing the rest from reference TRBV11-2 and TRBJ2-1, the complete variable domain is EAGVAQSPRYKIIEKRQSVAFWCNPISGHATLYWYQQILGQGPKLLIQFQNNGVVDDSQLPKDRFSAERLKGVDSTLKIQPAKLEDSAVYLCASSLVWVGVSSYNEQFFGPGTRLTVL.

V is TRBV20-1 and J is TRBJ2-4; TRBD1 agrees at 8 bases. This CDR3 spans 13 amino acids. V was clipped by 3 bases and J by 3 bases; unmatched bases: 1. The germline V gene encodes CDR1 DFQATT and CDR2 SNEGSKA (reference sequence). The chain's CDR3 is CSASGQGKNIQYF. CDR3 in DNA: TGCAGTGCTAGTGGACAGGGCAAAAACATTCAGTACTTC.

This clonotype appeared a few times. In DNA form, the CDR3 reads TGTGCCAGCTCGACCCGACAAGGTAGCGAGACCCAGTACTTC. This gives the protein CASSTRQGSETQYF. The chain combines TRBV18 with TRBJ2-5, with D uncertain. The CDR3 contains 14 residues. The V end was cut by 6 bases, the J end by 5 bases, with 16 bases between. The V gene's germline CDR1 is KGHSH and CDR2 LQKENI.

This clonotype was counted at least ten times. The gene calls are TRBV11-2 and TRBJ2-2; 8 bases are shared with TRBD2. Germline V gene lookup returns CDR1 SGHAT and CDR2 FQNNGV. V lost 3 bases to trimming and J lost 6 bases; unmatched junction nucleotides: 9. CDR3 size: 16 residues. As DNA, the CDR3 is TGTGCCAGCAGCTTTCTCGGGACTAGATCCGCCGGGGAGCTGTTTTTT. Protein sequence: CASSFLGTRSAGELFF.

The rearrangement uses TRBV5-1 and TRBJ2-5; 9 bases map to TRBD2. The CDR3 has 17 amino acids. CDR1 is SGHRS, CDR2 YFSETQ, per germline. With 0 bases clipped from V and 5 bases from J, the junction kept 11 bases outside the gene matches. The CDR3 reads CASSLEGLAEFGETQYF. The CDR3, as DNA: TGCGCCAGCAGCTTGGAGGGACTAGCCGAATTCGGGGAGACCCAGTACTTC. Full variable domain (outside the CDR3, taken from reference TRBV5-1 and TRBJ2-5): KAGVTQTPRYLIKTRGQQVTLSCSPISGHRSVSWYQQTPGQGLQFLFEYFSETQRNKGNFPGRFSGRQFSNSRSEMNVSTLELGDSALYLCASSLEGLAEFGETQYFGPGTRLLVL.

This clonotype was counted at least ten times. This sequence joins TRBV27 and TRBJ2-7, with 7 bases identical to TRBD1. The CDR3 totals 15 residues. CDR1 and CDR2 (germline): MNHEY, SMNVEV (reference sequence). V dropped 2 bases and J dropped 4; count of bases not matched to a gene: 8. The CDR3 DNA reads as TGTGCCAGCAGTTTAAGTTCGGGGACAGTTTACGAGCAGTACTTC. Its translation is CASSLSSGTVYEQYF.

The V call is TRBV7-9, the J call TRBJ2-1, with 12 bases identical to TRBD2. In germline, CDR1 is SEHNR, CDR2 FQNEAQ (reference sequence). The CDR3 covers 16 residues. V lost 3 bases, J lost 2 bases, and 2 bases stayed unmatched. The CDR3, as DNA: TGTGCCAGCAGCTTCGGACTAGCGGGACCCTACAATGAGCAGTTCTTC. Residues: CASSFGLAGPYNEQFF.

There are a few counts of this clonotype. The chain is built from TRBV4-2 and TRBJ2-1; 8 bases match TRBD2. This CDR3 contains 18 residues. Trimming cost V 2 bases and J 0 bases; bases outside gene matches: 9. The germline V gene encodes CDR1 LGHNA and CDR2 YNFKEQ. The CDR3 DNA reads TGTGCCAGCAGCCAATATGGAGCGGGAGAGAGCTCCTACAATGAGCAGTTCTTC. It codes for CASSQYGAGESSYNEQFF.

The V and J genes are TRBV7-9 and TRBJ2-6, with TRBD1 identical over 7 bases. The CDR3 runs to 15 residues. The V gene's germline CDR1 is SEHNR and CDR2 FQNEAQ (reference sequence). Losses at the gene ends were 5 bases for V and 4 bases for J; bases not matched to a gene: 5. CDR3 sequence reads: CASSPTGAGANVLTF. CDR3 nucleotides: TGTGCCAGCAGCCCCACAGGGGCAGGGGCCAACGTCCTGACTTTC.